This T cell receptor beta chain was captured by sequencing in a study of T cell repertoires in cytomegalovirus infection. The wider study: Carrying CMV and the relevant HLA type showed in public TCR beta signatures. Study findings and constraints: HLA-C-restricted CMV-specific TCR beta clonotypes were dominant in the ex vivo response.

This CDR3 spans 18 amino acids. J was trimmed by 3 bases and V by 0 bases; bases with no gene match: 13. The germline V gene has CDR1 SGHTS and CDR2 YDEGEE. Concerning this clonotype itself: Its antigen is unknown.

TCRdb re-called the reads with MiXCR, one entry per CDR3 protein. The table has approximately 500,000 distinct CDR3 sequences, 15% to 20% seen once. This receptor was obtained from a human donor in good health (CMV status not recorded). Some clones in this sample may be carry-over from other donors' samples. Sequencing used CD8+ T cells from PBMCs. The V and J genes are TRBV5-8 and TRBJ2-3; 7 bases are a match to TRBD1. The DNA for the CDR3 is TGTGCCAGCAGCTTGGTAGATTTGGGGAACAGGGGAACAGATACGCAGTATTTT. Protein product: CASSLVDLGNRGTDTQYF.